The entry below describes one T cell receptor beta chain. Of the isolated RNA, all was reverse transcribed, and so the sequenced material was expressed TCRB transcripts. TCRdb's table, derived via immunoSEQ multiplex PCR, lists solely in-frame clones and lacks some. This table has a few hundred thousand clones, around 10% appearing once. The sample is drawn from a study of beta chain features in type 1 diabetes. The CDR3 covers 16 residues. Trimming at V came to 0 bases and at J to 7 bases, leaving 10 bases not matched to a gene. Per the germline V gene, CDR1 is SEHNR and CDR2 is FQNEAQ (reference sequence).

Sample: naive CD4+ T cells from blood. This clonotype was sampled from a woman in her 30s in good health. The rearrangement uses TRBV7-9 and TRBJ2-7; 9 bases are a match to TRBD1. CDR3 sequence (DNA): TGTGCCAGCAGCTTAGCTGGGGGGACAGGGCAGGGGGAGCAGTACTTC. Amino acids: CASSLAGGTGQGEQYF.